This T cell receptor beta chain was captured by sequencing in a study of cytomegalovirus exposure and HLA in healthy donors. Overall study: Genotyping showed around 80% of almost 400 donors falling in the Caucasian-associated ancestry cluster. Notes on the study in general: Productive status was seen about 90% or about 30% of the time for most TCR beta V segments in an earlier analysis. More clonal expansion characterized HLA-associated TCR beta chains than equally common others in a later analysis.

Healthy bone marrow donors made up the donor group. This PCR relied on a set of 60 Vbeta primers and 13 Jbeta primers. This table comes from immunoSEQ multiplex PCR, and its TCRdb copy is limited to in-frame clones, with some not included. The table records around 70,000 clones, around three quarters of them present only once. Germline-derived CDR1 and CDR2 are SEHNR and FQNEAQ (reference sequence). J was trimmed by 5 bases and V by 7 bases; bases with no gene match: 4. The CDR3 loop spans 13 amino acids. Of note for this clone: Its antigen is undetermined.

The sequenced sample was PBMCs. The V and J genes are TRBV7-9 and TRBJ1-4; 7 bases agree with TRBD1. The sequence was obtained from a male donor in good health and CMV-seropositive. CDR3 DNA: TGTGCCAGCAACGACAGGGCGAATGAAAAACTGTTTTTT. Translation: CASNDRANEKLFF.